The clone carrying this T cell receptor (beta chain) occurred a few times. The antigen is unknown. In making TCR beta libraries, quantitative 5'-RACE with molecular barcodes was used. In TCRdb, the 5' RACE reads were re-called with MiXCR into one record per CDR3 protein. The sample has around 770,000 distinct CDR3 sequences; around 19% are singletons. These data come from a study of CD8 T cells in ankylosing spondylitis. V shed 1 base, J shed 4 bases, and the junction held 13 bases outside the gene matches. The germline V gene encodes CDR1 LGHDT and CDR2 YNNKEL (reference sequence). The CDR3 sequence is 17 residues long. General study findings and limits: A TCR beta motif made of several highly homologous variants seemed typical of ankylosing spondylitis blood. Both synovial fluid and blood in reactive arthritis had previously been reported to carry some motif variants. According to the report, clones linked to the disease were significantly enriched in matched synovial fluid samples taken from ankylosing spondylitis patients. Disease-linked clones proved CD8+ and comparatively uncommon in peripheral blood.

This clonotype was sampled from a male donor with ankylosing spondylitis. The sample comprised blood, either unsorted or a sorted T cell fraction (not recorded which). V and J are TRBV3-1 and TRBJ2-7; 7 positions match TRBD2. In DNA form, the CDR3 reads TGTGCCAGCAGCCAAGTTCCAGCGGGGATTGGGTTTTACGAGCAGTACTTC. It specifies CASSQVPAGIGFYEQYF.